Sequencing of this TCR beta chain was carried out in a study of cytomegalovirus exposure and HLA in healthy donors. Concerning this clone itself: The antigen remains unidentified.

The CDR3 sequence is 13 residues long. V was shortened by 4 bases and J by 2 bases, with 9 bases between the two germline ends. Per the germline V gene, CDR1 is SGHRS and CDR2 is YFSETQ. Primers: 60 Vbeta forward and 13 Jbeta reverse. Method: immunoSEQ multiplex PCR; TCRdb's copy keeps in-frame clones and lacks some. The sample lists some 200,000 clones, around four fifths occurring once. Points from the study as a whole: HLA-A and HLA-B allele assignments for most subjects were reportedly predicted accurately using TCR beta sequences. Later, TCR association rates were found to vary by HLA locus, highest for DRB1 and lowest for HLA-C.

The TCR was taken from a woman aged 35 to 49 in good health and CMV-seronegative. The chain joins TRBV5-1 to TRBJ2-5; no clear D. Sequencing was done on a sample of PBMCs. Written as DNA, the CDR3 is TGCGCCAGCAGCCAGTCTGTTCAAGAGACCCAGTACTTC. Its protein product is CASSQSVQETQYF.